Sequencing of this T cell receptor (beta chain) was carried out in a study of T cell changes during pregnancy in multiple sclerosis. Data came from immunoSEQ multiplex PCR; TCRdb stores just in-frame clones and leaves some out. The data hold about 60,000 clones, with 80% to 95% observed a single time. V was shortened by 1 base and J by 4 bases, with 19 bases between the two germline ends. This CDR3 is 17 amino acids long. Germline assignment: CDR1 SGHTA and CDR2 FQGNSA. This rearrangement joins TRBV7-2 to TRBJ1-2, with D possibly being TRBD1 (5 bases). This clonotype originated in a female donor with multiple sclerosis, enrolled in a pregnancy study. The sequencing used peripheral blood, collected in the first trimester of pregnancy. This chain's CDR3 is CASSLEGNRQPIYGYTF. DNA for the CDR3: TGTGCCAGCAGCTTAGAGGGGAACCGACAGCCAATCTATGGCTACACCTTC.